Below are 10 T cell receptor beta chains sequenced from a single sample in a study of blood T cells in healthy people across ages. A second PCR, run for roughly 7 to 12 cycles, used a sample-barcoded 5' primer plus a J-beta primer mix. MiXCR, applied by TCRdb to the 5' RACE reads, yields one record per CDR3 protein. The repertoire holds about 1.4 million distinct CDR3 sequences, with roughly 59% as singletons. Source material: blood. Receptors originate from a man aged 18 to 35 in good health.

This clonotype has a handful of counts. The chain combines TRBV29-1 with TRBJ2-7; D could derive from TRBD1 or TRBD2 (5 bases each). Germline CDR1 reads SQVTM; CDR2 reads ANQGSEA. The CDR3 is made up of 14 amino acids. V dropped 4 bases and J dropped 2 bases, with 15 bases sitting between them. The CDR3: CSVALRDVAYEQYF. As DNA, the CDR3 is TGCAGCGTTGCCCTCCGGGACGTAGCCTACGAGCAGTACTTC.

The V and J genes are TRBV20-1 and TRBJ2-1; the D call may be TRBD1 or TRBD2 (5 bases each). Per germline, CDR1 DFQATT and CDR2 SNEGSKA (reference sequence). This CDR3 comprises 15 residues. The V end was cut by 5 bases, the J end by 6 bases, with 20 bases between. CDR3 sequence reads: CSARHVSGTLNEQFF. For the CDR3, the DNA is TGCAGTGCTCGCCACGTGTCCGGGACCCTCAATGAGCAGTTCTTC.

The chain couples TRBV6-5 to TRBJ2-7; 9 bases agree with TRBD2. The CDR3 totals 15 residues. V gave up 6 bases and J gave up 2 bases; unmatched junction bases: 8. The V gene's germline CDR1 is MNHEY and CDR2 SVGAGI. This CDR3 reads CASRVGLAGPYEQYF. In DNA form, the CDR3 reads TGTGCCAGCAGGGTAGGGCTAGCGGGACCCTACGAGCAGTACTTC.

The chain is built from TRBV4-1 and TRBJ2-4, with D unclear. The CDR3 extends over 17 amino acids. V was shortened by 4 bases and J by 0 bases, with 16 bases between the two germline ends. Looked up from germline, CDR1 is MGHRA and CDR2 is YSYEKL. This chain's CDR3 is CASSRTLMERAKNIQYF. DNA for the CDR3: TGCGCCAGCAGCCGAACATTAATGGAGCGAGCCAAAAACATTCAGTACTTC.

The V gene is TRBV27, the J gene TRBJ2-1; D remains unclear. This CDR3 spans 14 amino acids. Trimming cost V 3 bases and J 6 bases, with 12 bases left between them. CDR1 MNHEY and CDR2 SMNVEV come from the germline V gene (reference sequence). CDR3 in amino acids: CASSFLASGNEQFF. For the CDR3, the DNA is TGTGCCAGCAGTTTTCTGGCCTCCGGCAATGAGCAGTTCTTC.

The V and J genes are TRBV7-2 and TRBJ2-3; D remains unclear. There are 15 residues in the CDR3. CDR1 and CDR2 from the germline V gene are SGHTA and FQGNSA. V was shortened by 0 bases and J by 1 base, with 8 bases between the two germline ends. This chain's CDR3 is CASSLARFGTDTQYF. Here the CDR3 DNA reads TGTGCCAGCAGCTTAGCGAGGTTTGGCACAGATACGCAGTATTTT.

The gene calls are TRBV11-2 and TRBJ2-3; 10 bases map to TRBD1. The V gene's germline CDR1 is SGHAT and CDR2 FQNNGV. The CDR3 runs to 16 residues. The V segment lost 1 base and the J segment 3 bases; nucleotides outside the gene matches: 4. Here the CDR3 DNA reads TGTGCCAGCAGCTTAGCGGGACAGGGGTTTACAGATACGCAGTATTTT. Translation: CASSLAGQGFTDTQYF.

This chain links TRBV10-3 with TRBJ2-3, with D possibly matching TRBD1 (5 bases). The germline gives CDR1 ENHRY, CDR2 SYGVKD. V lost 0 bases, J lost 7 bases, and 17 bases lay in between. CDR3 length equals 16 residues. In DNA, the CDR3 is TGTGCCATCAGTGAGTCGCAGGCGGACCGACAGAATACGCAGTATTTT. It translates to CAISESQADRQNTQYF.

V and J are TRBV7-9 and TRBJ1-1; possibly TRBD1 for D (5 bases). This CDR3 has 13 residues. The germline CDR1 and CDR2 sequences are SEHNR and FQNEAQ (reference sequence). Trimming shortened V by 5 bases and J by 5 bases, and 12 bases separated the two germline ends. The CDR3 bases are TGTGCCAGCAGCGCTGTTGGGACGACTGAAGCTTTCTTT. Its protein product is CASSAVGTTEAFF.

This clonotype was detected a few times. The gene calls are TRBV6-2 or TRBV6-3 and TRBJ1-6; 7 positions match TRBD1. CDR1 and CDR2 (germline): MNHEY, SVGEGT. The CDR3 totals 14 residues. J lost 7 bases, V lost 5 bases, and 5 bases had no gene match. The CDR3, as DNA: TGTGCCAGCAGTCCACAGGGGACCAATTCACCCCTCCACTTT. Protein sequence: CASSPQGTNSPLHF.